Below are 30 T cell receptor beta chains sequenced from a single sample in a study of blood T cell repertoires in COVID-19. Sequencing used immunoSEQ multiplex PCR; TCRdb keeps in-frame clones, though not all of them. Here the sample spans some 75,000 clones, around 76% being singletons. The sequenced material came from peripheral blood. All receptors come from a woman older than 75 with active or convalescent COVID-19.

The J gene is TRBJ1-1, the V gene TRBV12-3 or TRBV12-4, with 9 bases fitting TRBD1. V lost 6 bases to trimming and J lost 4 bases; unmatched junction nucleotides: 3. The CDR3 is made up of 13 amino acids. The CDR3 is CASRSTGGTEAFF. In DNA form, the CDR3 reads TGTGCCAGCAGGTCGACAGGGGGCACTGAAGCTTTCTTT.

A note on this clone: At one end, the junction sequence differs from germline, possibly due to a read error. The J gene is TRBJ1-2, the V gene TRBV7-9, with a tentative D call TRBD1 (5 bases). Germline V gene sequence: CDR1 SEHNR, CDR2 FQNEAQ (reference sequence). CDR3 size: 15 residues. CDR3 nucleotide sequence: TGTGCCAGCAGCCTAGCCGGGACGGAGGGTGCTGGCTACACCTTC. It specifies CASSLAGTEGAGYTF.

In DNA, the CDR3 is TGCGCCAGCAGCTTGGTCTCGAACACCGGGGAGCTGTTTTTT. Translated: CASSLVSNTGELFF. The chain employs TRBV5-1 and TRBJ2-2; D uncertain. The CDR3 has 14 residues. Deletions cut 0 bases from V and 0 bases from J, with 3 bases between. Germline V gene lookup returns CDR1 SGHRS and CDR2 YFSETQ.

The chain carries TRBV30 and TRBJ2-3; 15 bases fit TRBD2. With 5 bases clipped from V and 4 bases from J, the junction kept 4 bases outside the gene matches. Germline CDR1 and CDR2: GTSNPN and SVGIG (reference sequence). The CDR3 is 15 residues long. CDR3 bases: TGTGCCTGGGGGACTAGCGGGGGGTGGGCAGATACGCAGTATTTT. Residues: CAWGTSGGWADTQYF.

This chain connects TRBV7-9 to TRBJ1-5, with D perhaps TRBD1 (6 bases). The CDR3 contains 16 residues. V lost 2 bases and J 2 bases, leaving 13 bases between the germline ends. In germline, CDR1 is SEHNR, CDR2 FQNEAQ (reference sequence). The CDR3 region is CASSLSGAGGNQPQHF. DNA for the CDR3: TGTGCCAGCAGCTTATCGGGGGCGGGAGGCAATCAGCCCCAGCATTTT.

J is TRBJ1-2 and V is TRBV15; D gene uncertain. CDR3 length: 14 residues. V was trimmed by 0 bases and J by 4 bases, leaving 9 bases between them. Germline CDR1 reads LNHNV; CDR2 reads YYDKDF (reference sequence). The CDR3 protein is CATSRDGRSYGYTF. CDR3 DNA sequence: TGTGCCACCAGCAGAGATGGCCGCAGCTATGGCTACACCTTC.

This clone has just a few counts. CDR3 coding DNA: TGTGCCAGCAGCTTATTACAGGGGGCGGCCGGGGAGCTGTTTTTT. It codes for CASSLLQGAAGELFF. J is TRBJ2-2 and V is TRBV7-2; TRBD1 aligns across 9 bases. In germline, CDR1 is SGHTA, CDR2 FQGNSA. The V and J ends lost 2 bases and 6 bases, in that order; junction bases with no gene match: 4. This CDR3 comprises 15 residues.

A single count supports this clone. The genes are TRBV7-2 and TRBJ1-2; a possible D gene is TRBD1 (5 bases). V lost 5 bases and J lost 4, with 14 bases in between. The CDR3 contains 14 residues. Looked up from germline, CDR1 is SGHTA and CDR2 is FQGNSA. This chain's CDR3 is CASSVSDRTYGYTF. CDR3 in DNA: TGTGCCAGCAGCGTGTCCGACAGAACCTATGGCTACACCTTC.

To note about this clone: Mismatch with germline at one junction end may stem from a read error. This chain links TRBV10-3 with TRBJ1-2, with 10 bases identical to TRBD1. The CDR3 loop spans 14 amino acids. The V gene's germline CDR1 is ENHRY and CDR2 SYGVKD. The chain's CDR3 is CAISGGTGAGGPVF. The CDR3 nucleotides read TGTGCCATCAGTGGGGGGACAGGGGCAGGCGGGCCGGTCTTC.

The chain has TRBV28 and TRBJ2-1; TRBD2 matches 9 bases. The germline gives CDR1 MDHEN, CDR2 SYDVKM. This CDR3 comprises 15 residues. The V gene end was trimmed by 5 bases and the J gene end by 7 bases; junction bases not matched to a gene: 9. Written as DNA, the CDR3 is TGTGCCAGCAGTCGGGCGGGGGGGCTTCGGAATGAGCAGTTCTTC. Translated, it gives CASSRAGGLRNEQFF.

This clone was observed a few times. The chain couples TRBV7-8 to TRBJ1-1; 7 bases line up with TRBD1. Germline CDR1 and CDR2: SGHVS and FQNEAQ. Losses at the gene ends were 5 bases for V and 3 bases for J; bases not matched to a gene: 9. The CDR3 length is 15 residues. The chain's CDR3 is CASSPRTGGDTEAFF. The CDR3 DNA reads TGTGCCAGCAGCCCCCGGACAGGAGGGGACACTGAAGCTTTCTTT.

The V and J genes are TRBV10-3 and TRBJ1-3; D is perhaps TRBD1 (6 bases). The V end lost 3 bases, the J end lost 0 bases, and 12 bases lay between the germline ends. Per the germline V gene, CDR1 is ENHRY and CDR2 is SYGVKD. The CDR3 consists of 16 residues. The chain's CDR3 is CAISDFTGHSGNTIYF. The CDR3 DNA reads as TGTGCCATCAGTGATTTTACAGGGCACTCTGGAAACACCATATATTTT.

This clone was found many times. The chain uses TRBV29-1 and TRBJ2-1; D is ambiguous. V was pared by 4 bases and J by 5 bases, with 9 bases between. Germline values: CDR1 SQVTM, CDR2 ANQGSEA. The CDR3 spans 12 residues. CDR3 bases: TGCAGCGTTGGCAGCGCAGACAATGAGCAGTTCTTC. This gives the protein CSVGSADNEQFF.

The chain joins TRBV7-3 to TRBJ1-2; the D gene is possibly TRBD1 (6 bases). V was cut by 5 bases and J by 3 bases, with 19 bases left in between. Germline CDR1 SGHTA, CDR2 FQGTGA. This CDR3 is 16 amino acids long. CDR3 region: CASSPLLKDRHYGYTF. The CDR3 coding sequence is TGTGCCAGCAGCCCACTGCTAAAGGACAGACACTATGGCTACACCTTC.

This chain joins TRBV30 and TRBJ1-4; 7 bases align to TRBD1. Losses at the gene ends were 8 bases for V and 4 bases for J; bases not matched to a gene: 1. The CDR3 runs 11 residues. Germline lookup yields CDR1 GTSNPN and CDR2 SVGIG (reference sequence). CDR3 nucleotide sequence: TGTGCCGGGACAGTTAATGAAAAACTGTTTTTT. Amino acid sequence: CAGTVNEKLFF.

V gene TRBV30 combines with J gene TRBJ2-2, with 9 bases that match TRBD2. With 4 bases clipped from V and 7 bases from J, the junction kept 10 bases outside the gene matches. Germline-derived CDR1 and CDR2 are GTSNPN and SVGIG (reference sequence). The length of the CDR3 is 15 residues. In DNA form, the CDR3 reads TGTGCCTGGAAAGAGCGGGGGGCCCTGGGCGGGGAGCTGTTTTTT. This gives the protein CAWKERGALGGELFF.

The genes are TRBV7-2 and TRBJ2-5, with D perhaps TRBD1 (5 bases). Germline assignment: CDR1 SGHTA and CDR2 FQGNSA. The CDR3 loop spans 14 amino acids. The V end was cut by 3 bases, the J end by 0 bases, with 8 bases between. The CDR3 is CASSLGPHQETQYF. The CDR3 nucleotides are TGTGCCAGCAGCTTGGGGCCACACCAAGAGACCCAGTACTTC.

This clone has more than one count but fewer than ten. The rearrangement joins TRBV5-4 to TRBJ1-4, with 9 nucleotides matching TRBD1. V lost 5 bases, J lost 7 bases, and 3 bases stayed unmatched. The CDR3 spans 13 residues. The germline V gene has CDR1 SGHNT and CDR2 YYREEE (reference sequence). CDR3 in DNA: TGTGCCAGCAGGGACAGGGGTGGTGAAAAACTGTTTTTT. It translates to CASRDRGGEKLFF.

In this sample, this clone turned up a few times. This chain uses TRBV7-2 with TRBJ2-1, with D perhaps matching TRBD2 (6 bases). The CDR3 totals 14 residues. Germline V gene lookup returns CDR1 SGHTA and CDR2 FQGNSA. V dropped 6 bases and J dropped 4 bases, with 13 bases sitting between them. The CDR3 loop reads CASRSGTGYNEQFF. The CDR3 DNA is TGTGCCAGCAGATCCGGGACTGGTTACAATGAGCAGTTCTTC.

This chain links TRBV27 with TRBJ2-3; no reliable D call. CDR3 length: 14 residues. Germline values: CDR1 MNHEY, CDR2 SMNVEV (reference sequence). Trimming took off 2 bases at V and 1 base at J, with 7 bases between the two ends. The CDR3 DNA is TGTGCCAGCAGTTTAGACTGGGGCACAGATACGCAGTATTTT. It encodes CASSLDWGTDTQYF.

The J gene is TRBJ2-5, the V gene TRBV3-1 (or the pseudogene TRBV3-2), with a tentative D call TRBD2 (5 bases). Germline V gene sequence: CDR1 LGHDT, CDR2 YNNKEL (reference sequence). This CDR3 is built from 14 residues. Trimming removed 4 bases from V and 4 bases from J, with 13 bases in between. CDR3 amino acids: CASSPERQPETQYF. Here the CDR3 DNA reads TGTGCCAGCAGCCCAGAGCGGCAGCCAGAGACCCAGTACTTC.

V usage is TRBV6-2 or TRBV6-3 and J usage is TRBJ2-7; 10 bases are shared with TRBD1. Germline lookup yields CDR1 MNHEY and CDR2 SVGEGT. This CDR3 spans 16 amino acids. With 6 bases clipped from V and 4 bases from J, the junction kept 12 bases outside the gene matches. In DNA form, the CDR3 reads TGTGCCAGCAGCAAAATTCCGGGACAGGGGAGTTACGAGCAGTACTTC. Translation: CASSKIPGQGSYEQYF.

In its sample, this clone was seen a few times. This chain connects TRBV9 to TRBJ1-2, with TRBD1 matching over 8 bases. Per the germline V gene, CDR1 is SGDLS and CDR2 is YYNGEE. The CDR3 has 15 residues. After removal of 0 bases from V and 4 bases from J, the junction contained 5 bases not matched to a gene. CDR3 residues: CASSVEGQGSYGYTF. CDR3 bases: TGTGCCAGCAGCGTAGAAGGACAGGGATCCTATGGCTACACCTTC. Filled out from reference TRBV9 and TRBJ1-2, the complete variable domain reads DSGVTQTPKHLITATGQRVTLRCSPRSGDLSVYWYQQSLDQGLQFLIQYYNGEERAKGNILERFSAQQFPDLHSELNLSSLELGDSALYFCASSVEGQGSYGYTFGSGTRLTVV.

This clone was counted a single time. The chain has TRBV7-2 and TRBJ1-5; possible D gene TRBD1, 6 bases. Per germline, CDR1 SGHTA and CDR2 FQGNSA. The CDR3 extends over 13 amino acids. V was trimmed by 5 bases and J by 5 bases, leaving 10 bases between them. The DNA of the CDR3 is TGTGCCAGCAGCGTTCCAGGGGATCAGCCCCAGCATTTT. This codes for CASSVPGDQPQHF.

The chain recombines TRBV7-6 with TRBJ2-3; 10 bases agree with TRBD2. Germline values: CDR1 SGHVS, CDR2 FNYEAQ. This CDR3 contains 13 residues. V shed 5 bases and J 8 bases; nucleotides not matched to a gene: 4. This CDR3 reads CASSRASGGTQYF. As DNA, the CDR3 is TGTGCCAGCAGCCGGGCTAGCGGGGGTACGCAGTATTTT.

The V call is TRBV15, the J call TRBJ2-1, with 12 nucleotides matching TRBD2. The CDR3 length is 17 residues. V dropped 1 base and J dropped 4; count of bases not matched to a gene: 5. CDR1 and CDR2 from the germline V gene are LNHNV and YYDKDF (reference sequence). The CDR3 DNA is TGTGCCACCAGCAGAGGTACTAGCGGGGGGTCATACAATGAGCAGTTCTTC. This gives the protein CATSRGTSGGSYNEQFF. Full variable domain (remainder filled in from reference TRBV15 and TRBJ2-1): DAMVIQNPRYQVTQFGKPVTLSCSQTLNHNVMYWYQQKSSQAPKLLFHYYDKDFNNEADTPDNFQSRRPNTSFCFLDIRSPGLGDTAMYLCATSRGTSGGSYNEQFFGPGTRLTVL.

The CDR3 is CASSLGASGNQETQYF. DNA of the CDR3: TGTGCCAGCAGCTTAGGAGCTAGCGGGAACCAAGAGACCCAGTACTTC. The chain employs TRBV11-2 and TRBJ2-5, with 9 bases lining up with TRBD2. J lost 0 bases, V lost 1 base, and 3 bases had no gene match. This CDR3 comprises 16 residues. Germline V gives CDR1 SGHAT, CDR2 FQNNGV.

The chain employs TRBV4-3 and TRBJ1-3; D is possibly TRBD1 (6 bases). The CDR3 loop spans 16 amino acids. The ends were cut back, 3 bases at V and 0 bases at J, with 12 bases in the middle. Germline V gene lookup returns CDR1 LGHNA and CDR2 YSLEER. CDR3 coding DNA: TGCGCCAGCAGCCACTCAACAGGGAGCTCTGGAAACACCATATATTTT. Translated, it gives CASSHSTGSSGNTIYF.

This clone was seen only once. The chain couples TRBV7-8 to TRBJ1-2; D is unclear. The V gene's germline CDR1 is SGHVS and CDR2 FQNEAQ. This CDR3 spans 15 amino acids. Between the trimmed V and J ends, which lost 0 bases and 5 bases, there was a span of 13 bases. The CDR3 nucleotides read TGTGCCAGCAGCTTAGCGCACAGTCCTGGGTATGGCTACACCTTC. It codes for CASSLAHSPGYGYTF. Combining the CDR3 with reference TRBV7-8 and TRBJ1-2 gives the whole variable domain GAGVSQSPRYKVAKRGQDVALRCDPISGHVSLFWYQQALGQGPEFLTYFQNEAQLDKSGLPSDRFFAERPEGSVSTLKIQRTQQEDSAVYLCASSLAHSPGYGYTFGSGTRLTVV.

The CDR3 DNA reads TGTGCCAGCAGTGCGAGGGCCGTGAACACTGAAGCTTTCTTT. Protein sequence: CASSARAVNTEAFF. This rearrangement joins TRBV2 to TRBJ1-1, with D unresolved. The CDR3 is made up of 14 amino acids. The V gene's germline CDR1 is SNHLY and CDR2 FYNNEI. Trimming shortened V by 4 bases and J by 0 bases, and 9 bases separated the two germline ends.